These 29 T cell receptor beta chains share one sample of origin, sequenced in a study of T-cell memory formation after mild COVID-19. Each CDR3 protein is one row after TCRdb ran MiXCR on the 5' RACE reads. The repertoire includes hundreds of thousands of distinct CDR3 sequences, approximately 8.4% of them detected once, and about 20% sits in the top ten. Input material: PBMCs or a T cell subset sorted from them (not recorded which). The receptors stem from a young man who had mild COVID-19 (a few samples of this study predate the infection). Cell type and time point are not known.

This clonotype was found a few times. V and J are TRBV20-1 and TRBJ1-5; D may be TRBD1 (5 bases). Germline V gene data show CDR1 as DFQATT and CDR2 as SNEGSKA (reference sequence). This CDR3 comprises 15 residues. V lost 3 bases and J 2 bases, leaving 14 bases between the germline ends. CDR3 bases: TGCAGTGCTAGGAGCCTTCGGGGCGGCAATCAGCCCCAGCATTTT. Residues: CSARSLRGGNQPQHF.

This clonotype was recorded a few times. The chain has TRBV29-1 and TRBJ2-2; 8 bases fit TRBD2. This CDR3 is 18 amino acids long. CDR1 is SQVTM, CDR2 ANQGSEA, per germline. Unmatched junction bases numbered 11, after V lost 2 bases and J lost 0 bases. The CDR3 is CSVELAGDPIANTGELFF. CDR3 DNA: TGCAGCGTTGAACTAGCGGGTGATCCAATCGCGAACACCGGGGAGCTGTTTTTT.

The chain combines TRBV12-3 or TRBV12-4 with TRBJ2-6; D uncertain. V was trimmed by 3 bases and J by 1 base, leaving 13 bases between them. The CDR3 has 17 amino acids. The CDR3 nucleotides are TGTGCCAGCAGTTTTCATGGGTTTTCTTCTGGGGCCAACGTCCTGACTTTC. It specifies CASSFHGFSSGANVLTF.

This clonotype was seen a few times. The J gene is TRBJ2-1, the V gene TRBV5-5; possible D gene TRBD1, 6 bases. Between the trimmed V and J ends, which lost 2 bases and 4 bases, there was a span of 10 bases. Per the germline V gene, CDR1 is SGHKS and CDR2 is YYEKEE (reference sequence). The CDR3 loop spans 14 amino acids. CDR3 sequence (DNA): TGTGCCAGCAGCTTCGGACAGACTTACAATGAGCAGTTCTTC. This gives the protein CASSFGQTYNEQFF.

This clonotype was found a few times. The V call is TRBV5-1, the J call TRBJ2-3, with D uncertain. Germline V lookup: CDR1 SGHRS, CDR2 YFSETQ. The CDR3 contains 14 residues. Trimming left V 4 bases short and J 2 bases short, with 11 bases between. The CDR3 spells CASSKESTTDTQYF. CDR3 DNA: TGCGCCAGCAGCAAGGAGAGTACCACAGATACGCAGTATTTT. Using reference TRBV5-1 and TRBJ2-3 for the parts outside the CDR3, the full variable domain is KAGVTQTPRYLIKTRGQQVTLSCSPISGHRSVSWYQQTPGQGLQFLFEYFSETQRNKGNFPGRFSGRQFSNSRSEMNVSTLELGDSALYLCASSKESTTDTQYFGPGTRLTVL.

This clonotype was detected many times. The rearrangement links TRBV12-3 or TRBV12-4 to TRBJ2-3; D remains ambiguous. This CDR3 is built from 13 residues. The V end lost 3 bases, the J end lost 0 bases, and 4 bases lay between the germline ends. As DNA, the CDR3 is TGTGCCAGCAGTTTCGGAAGCACAGATACGCAGTATTTT. Its protein product is CASSFGSTDTQYF.

The sample holds a few counts of this clonotype. The rearrangement joins TRBV20-1 to TRBJ2-5; weak D call: TRBD1 (6 bases). Germline V gene data show CDR1 as DFQATT and CDR2 as SNEGSKA (reference sequence). V was shortened by 5 bases and J by 4 bases, with 11 bases between the two germline ends. This CDR3 comprises 12 residues. The CDR3 bases are TGCAGTGCTTCCGGGACAAGAGAGACCCAGTACTTC. Translating it yields CSASGTRETQYF.

This sequence joins TRBV6-5 and TRBJ2-6; D possibly matches TRBD1 or TRBD2 (5 bases each). Deletions cut 6 bases from V and 0 bases from J, with 12 bases between. The V gene's germline CDR1 is MNHEY and CDR2 SVGAGI. The CDR3 consists of 16 residues. CDR3 protein: CASSRGESSGANVLTF. CDR3 DNA sequence: TGTGCCAGCAGCCGAGGGGAAAGCTCTGGGGCCAACGTCCTGACTTTC.

The chain recombines TRBV9 with TRBJ1-2; a weak D match, TRBD1 (5 bases). The V gene's germline CDR1 is SGDLS and CDR2 YYNGEE. The CDR3 is 13 residues long. Trimming pared 3 bases from V and 5 bases from J, leaving 11 bases between. The CDR3 loop is CASSGDGYYGYTF. In nucleotides, the CDR3 is TGTGCCAGCAGCGGGGACGGGTATTATGGCTACACCTTC.

This clonotype has just a few counts. V is TRBV4-1 and J is TRBJ2-3; TRBD2 agrees at 8 bases. V was pared by 0 bases and J by 0 bases, with 5 bases of the junction left unmatched. The CDR3 length is 17 residues. CDR1 MGHRA and CDR2 YSYEKL come from the germline V gene. The CDR3 DNA is TGCGCCAGCAGCCAAGAGCCGGGGGGGGCTAGCACAGATACGCAGTATTTT. Protein sequence: CASSQEPGGASTDTQYF.

A few counts support this clonotype. The V call is TRBV20-1, the J call TRBJ2-5, with 11 bases fitting TRBD2. This CDR3 region has 17 residues. CDR1 DFQATT and CDR2 SNEGSKA come from the germline V gene (reference sequence). Trimming removed 0 bases from V and 1 base from J; junction bases left unmatched: 7. The CDR3 sequence is CSARDYLTSGGQETQYF. The CDR3 DNA follows: TGCAGTGCTAGAGATTATTTAACTAGCGGGGGCCAAGAGACCCAGTACTTC.

This clonotype has only a few counts. The rearrangement uses TRBV7-9 and TRBJ2-7, with D tentatively TRBD1 (5 bases). This CDR3 is 13 amino acids long. Germline V gene sequence: CDR1 SEHNR, CDR2 FQNEAQ (reference sequence). The V end lost 5 bases, the J end lost 5 bases, and 13 bases lay between the germline ends. As DNA, the CDR3 is TGTGCCAGCAGCCCTCCAGGGATCCACGAGCAGTACGTC. Its translation is CASSPPGIHEQYV.

This clonotype came up a few times. The chain carries TRBV7-3 and TRBJ2-3; 8 bases are shared with TRBD2. Trimming at V came to 2 bases and at J to 1 base, leaving 2 bases not matched to a gene. This CDR3 spans 15 amino acids. The V gene's germline CDR1 is SGHTA and CDR2 FQGTGA. CDR3 sequence: CASSLSSGRTDTQYF. Here the CDR3 DNA reads TGTGCCAGCAGCTTATCTAGCGGGCGCACAGATACGCAGTATTTT.

This rearrangement joins TRBV7-3 to TRBJ2-5; no firm D call. Germline V gives CDR1 SGHTA, CDR2 FQGTGA. Trimming pared 3 bases from V and 4 bases from J, leaving 12 bases between. The CDR3 is 14 amino acids. CDR3 sequence reads: CASSLGTAGETQYF. The CDR3 nucleotides are TGTGCCAGCAGCTTGGGCACGGCCGGAGAGACCCAGTACTTC. Full variable domain (outside the CDR3, taken from reference TRBV7-3 and TRBJ2-5): GAGVSQTPSNKVTEKGKYVELRCDPISGHTALYWYRQSLGQGPEFLIYFQGTGAADDSGLPNDRFFAVRPEGSVSTLKIQRTERGDSAVYLCASSLGTAGETQYFGPGTRLLVL.

The chain links TRBV7-3 to TRBJ2-5, with D perhaps matching TRBD1 (6 bases). V was cut by 5 bases and J by 2 bases, with 12 bases left in between. The CDR3 has 14 amino acids. The germline gives CDR1 SGHTA, CDR2 FQGTGA. CDR3 in amino acids: CASSDGQPQETQYF. In DNA, the CDR3 is TGTGCCAGCAGCGACGGACAGCCTCAAGAGACCCAGTACTTC. The full variable domain, completed using reference TRBV7-3 and TRBJ2-5, is GAGVSQTPSNKVTEKGKYVELRCDPISGHTALYWYRQSLGQGPEFLIYFQGTGAADDSGLPNDRFFAVRPEGSVSTLKIQRTERGDSAVYLCASSDGQPQETQYFGPGTRLLVL.

The V gene is TRBV11-3, the J gene TRBJ2-1, with 9 nucleotides matching TRBD1. J lost 4 bases, V lost 5 bases, and 6 bases had no gene match. Germline CDR1 and CDR2: SGHNT and YENEEA. The CDR3 spans 15 residues. The CDR3 loop is CASSARGTGYNEQFF. The CDR3 DNA follows: TGTGCCAGCAGCGCCCGCGGGACAGGGTACAATGAGCAGTTCTTC.

The chain combines TRBV7-2 with TRBJ1-5, with D unresolved. This CDR3 contains 13 residues. V was pared by 5 bases and J by 9 bases, with 14 bases between. Germline-derived CDR1 and CDR2 are SGHTA and FQGNSA. The CDR3 reads CASSHPIRGPQHF. CDR3 DNA sequence: TGTGCCAGCAGCCACCCCATAAGAGGGCCCCAGCATTTT. The whole variable domain, filled in from reference TRBV7-2 and TRBJ1-5, reads GAGVSQSPSNKVTEKGKDVELRCDPISGHTALYWYRQSLGQGLEFLIYFQGNSAPDKSGLPSDRFSAERTGGSVSTLTIQRTQQEDSAVYLCASSHPIRGPQHFGDGTRLSIL.

V gene TRBV29-1 combines with J gene TRBJ2-3; D call uncertain. CDR3 length: 13 amino acids. CDR1 is SQVTM, CDR2 ANQGSEA, per germline. Trimming cost V 4 bases and J 2 bases, with 10 bases left between them. CDR3 nucleotides: TGCAGCGTTGGAGACACTTTCACAGATACGCAGTATTTT. Encoded protein: CSVGDTFTDTQYF.

This clonotype showed up many times. The rearrangement joins TRBV5-6 to TRBJ2-3, with 8 bases fitting TRBD2. Germline CDR1 and CDR2: SGHDT and YYEEEE. CDR3 length: 16 residues. Losses at the gene ends were 0 bases for V and 6 bases for J; bases not matched to a gene: 9. In DNA form, the CDR3 reads TGTGCCAGCAGCTTGGCCCTTGGCGGGGGGCCGGATACGCAGTATTTT. Translation gives CASSLALGGGPDTQYF.

V is TRBV7-9 and J is TRBJ2-7; D unclear. The length of the CDR3 is 13 residues. V lost 4 bases, J lost 7 bases, and 14 bases lay in between. CDR1 and CDR2 (germline): SEHNR, FQNEAQ (reference sequence). The CDR3 nucleotides are TGTGCCAGCAGCTCCGAACCGGGTGGAGAGCAGTACGTC. Its translation: CASSSEPGGEQYV.

This chain connects TRBV29-1 to TRBJ2-2; D remains ambiguous. Trimming removed 0 bases at V and 6 bases at J, with 8 bases between. The CDR3 loop spans 13 amino acids. CDR1 and CDR2 from the germline V gene are SQVTM and ANQGSEA. This CDR3 is CSVEEVGSGELFF. CDR3 DNA sequence: TGCAGCGTTGAAGAGGTGGGGTCCGGGGAGCTGTTTTTT.

This clonotype was recorded many times. This sequence joins TRBV4-2 and TRBJ2-6, with a possible D match to TRBD1 (5 bases). CDR3 length: 19 residues. V was shortened by 0 bases and J by 0 bases, with 15 bases between the two germline ends. Germline V gives CDR1 LGHNA, CDR2 YNFKEQ. The CDR3 sequence: CASSQEAGSRASGANVLTF. In DNA form, the CDR3 reads TGTGCCAGCAGCCAAGAGGCAGGGTCCCGGGCCTCTGGGGCCAACGTCCTGACTTTC.

This clonotype was seen a handful of times. J is TRBJ2-5 and V is TRBV9, with 7 bases fitting TRBD2. V shed 4 bases, J shed 4 bases, and the junction held 7 bases outside the gene matches. Germline-derived CDR1 and CDR2 are SGDLS and YYNGEE. This CDR3 is 14 amino acids long. CDR3 sequence (DNA): TGTGCCAGCAGCTCGACTAGCCTTTCAGAGACCCAGTACTTC. This encodes CASSSTSLSETQYF.

This clonotype was detected many times. V and J are TRBV7-3 and TRBJ2-2; D not certain. Trimming took off 6 bases at V and 1 base at J, with 6 bases between the two ends. This CDR3 has 13 residues. The germline V gene encodes CDR1 SGHTA and CDR2 FQGTGA. CDR3 loop: CASRDGNTGELFF. CDR3 sequence (DNA): TGTGCCAGCAGAGATGGGAACACCGGGGAGCTGTTTTTT.

This clonotype was counted between two and nine times. The V and J genes are TRBV9 and TRBJ2-3; D is undetermined. Trimming removed 0 bases from V and 2 bases from J, with 4 bases in between. The CDR3 sequence is 13 residues long. CDR1 is SGDLS, CDR2 YYNGEE, per germline. CDR3 region: CASSVVNTDTQYF. The CDR3 nucleotides read TGTGCCAGCAGCGTAGTAAACACAGATACGCAGTATTTT.

This clonotype showed up just a few times. The V and J genes are TRBV7-9 and TRBJ2-3, with D uncertain. The CDR3 sequence is 14 residues long. CDR1 is SEHNR, CDR2 FQNEAQ, per germline (reference sequence). Trimming removed 4 bases from V and 2 bases from J, with 10 bases in between. Written as DNA, the CDR3 is TGTGCCAGCAGCTGGACGCTTCCCACAGATACGCAGTATTTT. It is translated as CASSWTLPTDTQYF.

The gene calls are TRBV7-2 and TRBJ2-5; D remains unclear. The ends were cut back, 3 bases at V and 1 base at J, with 6 bases in the middle. The CDR3 loop spans 13 amino acids. Germline V gene sequence: CDR1 SGHTA, CDR2 FQGNSA. The CDR3 DNA is TGTGCCAGCAGCTTCACATCCCAAGAGACCCAGTACTTC. Translating gives CASSFTSQETQYF.

This clonotype has more than one count but fewer than ten. The V call is TRBV4-3, the J call TRBJ2-2; no firm D call. The germline CDR1 and CDR2 sequences are LGHNA and YSLEER. The V end was cut by 0 bases, the J end by 4 bases, with 15 bases between. The CDR3 spans 17 residues. In DNA form, the CDR3 reads TGCGCCAGCAGCCAAGAACTCATAAGGGCGATCACCGGGGAGCTGTTTTTT. As protein: CASSQELIRAITGELFF.

This clonotype was counted ten times or more. V usage is TRBV7-2 and J usage is TRBJ2-7; a possible D gene is TRBD2 (6 bases). The CDR3 has 11 amino acids. Germline CDR1 reads SGHTA; CDR2 reads FQGNSA. V dropped 11 bases and J dropped 5 bases, with 13 bases sitting between them. This CDR3 reads CASGSFNEQYF. The CDR3 DNA follows: TGTGCCTCCGGGAGTTTCAACGAGCAGTACTTC.